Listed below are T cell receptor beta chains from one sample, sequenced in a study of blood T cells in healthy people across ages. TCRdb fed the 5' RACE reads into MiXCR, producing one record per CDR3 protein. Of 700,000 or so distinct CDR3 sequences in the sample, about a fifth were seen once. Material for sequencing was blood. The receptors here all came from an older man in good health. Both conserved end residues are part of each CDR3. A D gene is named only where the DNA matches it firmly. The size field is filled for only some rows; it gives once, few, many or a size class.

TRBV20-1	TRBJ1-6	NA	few	CSAQGRGNSPLHF	TGCAGTGCCCAGGGCAGGGGAAATTCACCCCTCCACTTT
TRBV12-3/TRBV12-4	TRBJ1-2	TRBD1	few	CASSRTGKSYGYTF	TGTGCCAGCAGCAGGACAGGCAAATCTTATGGCTACACCTTC
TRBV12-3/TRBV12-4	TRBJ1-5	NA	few	CASSFQGNSNQPQHF	TGTGCCAGCAGTTTTCAGGGAAATAGCAATCAGCCCCAGCATTTT
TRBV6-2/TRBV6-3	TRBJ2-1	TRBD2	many	CASSYFTSGRADEQFF	TGTGCCAGCAGTTACTTCACTAGCGGGAGGGCCGATGAGCAGTTCTTC
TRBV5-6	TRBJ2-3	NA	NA	CASSLWRGVRTDTQYF	TGTGCCAGCAGCTTGTGGCGAGGGGTCCGGACAGATACGCAGTATTTT
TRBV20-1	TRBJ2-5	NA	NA	CSARSPAETQYF	TGCAGTGCTAGATCCCCTGCGGAGACCCAGTACTTC
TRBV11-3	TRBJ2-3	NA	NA	CASSPDRRTDTQYF	TGTGCCAGCAGCCCCGACCGGCGCACAGATACGCAGTATTTT
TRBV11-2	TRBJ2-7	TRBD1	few	CASSFDRVVHQQYF	TGTGCCAGCAGCTTCGACAGGGTTGTTCATCAGCAGTACTTC
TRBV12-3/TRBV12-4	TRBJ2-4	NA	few	CASSSARGEAKNIQYF	TGTGCCAGCAGTTCCGCCAGGGGCGAAGCCAAAAACATTCAGTACTTC
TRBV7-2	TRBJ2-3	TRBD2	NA	CASSFASGTTDTQYF	TGTGCCAGCAGCTTTGCTAGCGGAACCACAGATACGCAGTATTTT